Presented here are 25 T cell receptor beta chains from one specimen sequenced in a study of CD8 T cells in ankylosing spondylitis (TCRdb year 2017). The protocol used for the library was 5' RACE. The reads were generated on an Illumina HiSeq 2500. The public reads were reprocessed in TCRdb via fastp at Q25 and MiXCR, keeping in-frame beta chains. Entries that share a CDR3 protein sequence are merged under the most common genes and DNA. Here the sample has 500,000 to 650,000 distinct CDR3 sequences; 5.3% occur a single time. The ten largest clones capture under 4.5% of the sample. These receptors have no identified antigens. Summary of the overall study and its limitations: A TCR beta motif of fewer than 10 highly homologous amino acid variants appeared characteristic of blood from ankylosing spondylitis patients.

The source material was blood, either unsorted or a sorted T cell fraction (not recorded which). These receptors originate from a male donor with ankylosing spondylitis.

The V gene is TRBV2, the J gene TRBJ1-4; 10 bases are shared with TRBD1. J was trimmed by 8 bases and V by 3 bases; bases with no gene match: 0. Germline V CDR1 and CDR2: SNHLY, FYNNEI. CDR3 size: 13 residues. CDR3 loop: CASSEDRGEKLFF. The CDR3, as DNA: TGTGCCAGCAGTGAGGACAGGGGGGAAAAACTGTTTTTT.

This clonotype has ten or more counts. CDR3 loop: CATSRGQGVHGELFF. The DNA for the CDR3 is TGTGCCACCAGCAGAGGACAGGGGGTCCACGGGGAGCTGTTTTTT. The gene calls are TRBV15 and TRBJ2-2; TRBD1 agrees at 9 bases. Germline trimming cut 1 base from V and 7 bases from J; bases unmatched to any gene: 4. The CDR3 is made up of 15 amino acids. The germline V gene has CDR1 LNHNV and CDR2 YYDKDF (reference sequence).

This clonotype was detected only a few times. The gene calls are TRBV27 and TRBJ1-1; D is uncertain. The CDR3 has 14 amino acids. Germline-derived CDR1 and CDR2 are MNHEY and SMNVEV (reference sequence). The V and J ends lost 2 bases and 4 bases respectively, with 11 bases between them. CDR3 in amino acids: CASSLEGLFTEAFF. The CDR3 coding sequence is TGTGCCAGCAGTTTAGAAGGACTTTTCACTGAAGCTTTCTTT.

The sample holds many counts of this clonotype. The rearrangement links TRBV7-9 to TRBJ1-2, with D possibly matching TRBD1 (5 bases). The CDR3 loop spans 10 amino acids. The germline V gene encodes CDR1 SEHNR and CDR2 FQNEAQ (reference sequence). V dropped 10 bases and J dropped 8 bases, with 11 bases sitting between them. This CDR3 is CATQGEGYTF. As DNA, the CDR3 is TGTGCCACGCAGGGAGAGGGCTACACCTTC.

There are many counts of this clonotype. This chain links TRBV21-1 with TRBJ2-5. TRBV21-1 is designated a pseudogene. CDR3 length: 11 residues. CDR3 in amino acids: CASTPSETQYF. The CDR3 nucleotides are TGTGCCAGCACCCCATCAGAGACCCAGTACTTC.

This clonotype was seen at least ten times. This chain connects TRBV18 to TRBJ2-1; D is possibly TRBD1 (6 bases). Trimming removed 6 bases from V and 2 bases from J, with 17 bases in between. The CDR3 loop spans 16 amino acids. CDR1 KGHSH and CDR2 LQKENI come from the germline V gene. The CDR3 region is CASSDSSTQTYNEQFF. The DNA for the CDR3 is TGTGCCAGCTCGGACAGCTCGACCCAAACCTACAATGAGCAGTTCTTC.

This clonotype has a count of ten or more. The chain has TRBV12-3 or TRBV12-4 and TRBJ2-5; D might be TRBD1 or TRBD2, each matching 6 bases. The V end was cut by 3 bases, the J end by 2 bases, with 19 bases between. CDR3 length: 17 amino acids. The CDR3: CASSFTLGGLRQETQYF. For the CDR3, the DNA is TGTGCCAGCAGTTTCACATTAGGGGGACTGAGACAAGAGACCCAGTACTTC.

This clonotype was counted between two and nine times. The rearrangement joins TRBV3-1 to TRBJ1-3; no reliable D call. Germline CDR1 reads LGHDT; CDR2 reads YNNKEL (reference sequence). V lost 2 bases and J lost 3, with 5 bases in between. CDR3 length: 13 residues. The CDR3 bases are TGTGCCAGCAGCCAATTTCGTGGAAACACCATATATTTT. It translates to CASSQFRGNTIYF.

This clonotype has ten or more counts. The rearrangement links TRBV12-3 or TRBV12-4 to TRBJ1-1; perhaps TRBD1 as D (5 bases). Trimming took 8 bases from V and 6 from J, leaving 16 bases between them. The CDR3 sequence is 13 residues long. In DNA, the CDR3 is TGTGCCAGCCTTCTACACAGGCTGGCTGAAGCTTTCTTT. Amino acid sequence: CASLLHRLAEAFF.

At least ten counts were recorded for this clonotype. This rearrangement joins TRBV7-9 to TRBJ2-3; TRBD1 or TRBD2 may be the D gene (5 bases each). Deletions cut 5 bases from V and 5 bases from J, with 17 bases between. Germline assignment: CDR1 SEHNR and CDR2 FQNEAQ (reference sequence). CDR3 length equals 15 residues. The CDR3 DNA follows: TGTGCCAGCAGCCGGACGGGGCCTGTGTTAGATACGCAGTATTTT. Translation gives CASSRTGPVLDTQYF.

This clonotype was observed many times. The V gene is TRBV7-9, the J gene TRBJ2-7, with a possible D match to TRBD2 (6 bases). Germline lookup yields CDR1 SEHNR and CDR2 FQNEAQ (reference sequence). This CDR3 comprises 16 residues. V lost 3 bases, J lost 0 bases, and 15 bases lay in between. CDR3 loop: CASSFLGGRTSYEQYF. In nucleotides, the CDR3 is TGTGCCAGCAGCTTCCTCGGGGGAAGAACCTCCTACGAGCAGTACTTC.

This clonotype was observed many times. Written as DNA, the CDR3 is TGTGCCAGCAGCACCGGACAGGGCTCAGATACGCAGTATTTT. Translation gives CASSTGQGSDTQYF. This rearrangement joins TRBV7-9 to TRBJ2-3; 8 bases line up with TRBD1. V lost 5 bases, J lost 4 bases, and 5 bases stayed unmatched. Germline loops: CDR1 SEHNR, CDR2 FQNEAQ (reference sequence). The CDR3 spans 14 residues.

This clonotype was seen many times. The chain combines TRBV5-1 with TRBJ1-1; possibly TRBD1 for D (5 bases). CDR1 is SGHRS and CDR2 is YFSETQ in the germline V gene. The CDR3 has 15 residues. Trimming took 4 bases from V and 0 from J, leaving 13 bases between them. The CDR3 here is CASSEATVMNTEAFF. CDR3 in DNA: TGCGCCAGCAGCGAGGCGACAGTCATGAACACTGAAGCTTTCTTT.

This clonotype has at least ten counts. CDR3 coding DNA: TGTGCCAGCAGCTTACTGAGTAGAAGTGGGTTTGGTGAGCAGTTCTTC. Its translation is CASSLLSRSGFGEQFF. The chain links TRBV7-8 to TRBJ2-1; D gene ambiguous. CDR1 and CDR2 (germline): SGHVS, FQNEAQ. This CDR3 contains 16 residues. Trimming left V 2 bases short and J 9 bases short, with 20 bases between.

This clonotype showed up many times. This chain connects TRBV24-1 to TRBJ2-3; 7 nucleotides match TRBD1. Looked up from germline, CDR1 is KGHDR and CDR2 is SFDVKD. This CDR3 has 15 amino acids. Unmatched junction bases numbered 7, after V lost 3 bases and J lost 5 bases. The CDR3 DNA reads as TGTGCCACCAGTGATCCGAGGGGGCCGGGAGATACGCAGTATTTT. Encoded protein: CATSDPRGPGDTQYF.

On this clonotype itself: A single base separates this from a much larger clone, so it may be a read error. The chain couples TRBV7-9 to TRBJ2-1; no definite D call. The CDR3 is 13 residues long. CDR1 SEHNR and CDR2 FQNEAQ come from the germline V gene (reference sequence). In DNA form, the CDR3 reads TGTACCAGCAGCTTCGTAGGTCCCAATGAGCAGTTCTTC. Translated: CTSSFVGPNEQFF.

This clonotype was detected ten times or more. The rearrangement uses TRBV7-2 and TRBJ2-7, with 8 bases aligning to TRBD1. Germline V gives CDR1 SGHTA, CDR2 FQGNSA. Unmatched junction bases numbered 10, after V lost 2 bases and J lost 7 bases. The CDR3 runs 15 residues. The CDR3 protein is CASSLRYGTGLEQYF. CDR3 nucleotide sequence: TGTGCCAGCAGCTTACGGTACGGGACAGGCTTGGAGCAGTACTTC.

This clonotype was observed at least ten times. This chain uses TRBV5-1 with TRBJ1-1, with D uncertain. There are 14 residues in the CDR3. CDR1 is SGHRS, CDR2 YFSETQ, per germline. The V gene lost 5 bases and the J gene lost 2 bases, with 13 bases spanning the gap. The CDR3 here is CASRNTGRNTEAFF. CDR3 nucleotide sequence: TGCGCCAGCAGAAATACCGGACGAAACACTGAAGCTTTCTTT.

This clonotype was seen a handful of times. The rearrangement uses TRBV5-1 and TRBJ2-1; 8 positions agree with TRBD1. CDR3 length equals 14 residues. The ends lost 7 bases at V and 2 bases at J; junction bases unmatched: 5. Germline V CDR1 and CDR2: SGHRS, YFSETQ. The CDR3 bases are TGCGCCAGCGGCTACAGGGGGACCTACAATGAGCAGTTCTTC. Its protein is CASGYRGTYNEQFF. Together with reference TRBV5-1 and TRBJ2-1, the CDR3 gives the full variable domain: KAGVTQTPRYLIKTRGQQVTLSCSPISGHRSVSWYQQTPGQGLQFLFEYFSETQRNKGNFPGRFSGRQFSNSRSEMNVSTLELGDSALYLCASGYRGTYNEQFFGPGTRLTVL.

J is TRBJ2-3 and V is TRBV20-1; 10 bases are shared with TRBD2. The CDR3 totals 18 residues. J was trimmed by 2 bases and V by 1 base; bases with no gene match: 12. CDR1 and CDR2 (germline): DFQATT, SNEGSKA (reference sequence). CDR3 sequence (DNA): TGCAGTGCTAGAGTAACGGTGCTAGCGGGAGAATCCACAGATACGCAGTATTTT. Translated: CSARVTVLAGESTDTQYF.

This clonotype was counted between two and nine times. J is TRBJ1-2 and V is TRBV5-1; D is unclear. The CDR3 covers 12 residues. Germline V gene data show CDR1 as SGHRS and CDR2 as YFSETQ. Trimming stripped 0 bases from V and 10 bases from J, with 10 bases between. The CDR3 region is CASSLGQDYYTF. CDR3 nucleotides: TGCGCCAGCAGCTTGGGCCAGGATTACTACACCTTC.

This clonotype was counted ten times or more. The rearrangement joins TRBV12-3 or TRBV12-4 to TRBJ2-4, with D perhaps matching TRBD1 (6 bases). The CDR3 runs 13 residues. Trimming removed 7 bases at V and 9 bases at J, with 16 bases between. The CDR3 nucleotides read TGTGCCAGCACCATGGACAGATCGGGCATTCAGTACTTC. This encodes CASTMDRSGIQYF.

This clonotype has a count of ten or more. The chain employs TRBV5-1 and TRBJ2-3; 12 bases match TRBD2. The trim removed 4 bases at V and 2 bases at J, leaving 5 bases unmatched. The CDR3 consists of 16 residues. Germline V CDR1 and CDR2: SGHRS, YFSETQ. The CDR3: CASSAGLAGPTDTQYF. The CDR3 nucleotides are TGCGCCAGCAGCGCCGGACTAGCGGGGCCCACAGATACGCAGTATTTT.

This clonotype was counted at least ten times. This chain joins TRBV20-1 and TRBJ1-2, with D hard to call. V lost 1 base and J 0 bases, leaving 3 bases between the germline ends. CDR1 is DFQATT, CDR2 SNEGSKA, per germline (reference sequence). The CDR3 totals 12 residues. CDR3 in amino acids: CSARVANYGYTF. The CDR3 DNA sequence: TGCAGTGCTAGAGTAGCTAACTATGGCTACACCTTC.

Ten or more counts support this clonotype. The chain carries TRBV7-6 and TRBJ1-1, with 9 bases fitting TRBD1. The germline V gene has CDR1 SGHVS and CDR2 FNYEAQ. The CDR3 extends over 15 amino acids. Trimming removed 4 bases from V and 3 bases from J; junction bases left unmatched: 6. CDR3 sequence reads: CASSSQGAADTEAFF. The CDR3, as DNA: TGTGCCAGCAGCTCACAGGGGGCGGCAGACACTGAAGCTTTCTTT.